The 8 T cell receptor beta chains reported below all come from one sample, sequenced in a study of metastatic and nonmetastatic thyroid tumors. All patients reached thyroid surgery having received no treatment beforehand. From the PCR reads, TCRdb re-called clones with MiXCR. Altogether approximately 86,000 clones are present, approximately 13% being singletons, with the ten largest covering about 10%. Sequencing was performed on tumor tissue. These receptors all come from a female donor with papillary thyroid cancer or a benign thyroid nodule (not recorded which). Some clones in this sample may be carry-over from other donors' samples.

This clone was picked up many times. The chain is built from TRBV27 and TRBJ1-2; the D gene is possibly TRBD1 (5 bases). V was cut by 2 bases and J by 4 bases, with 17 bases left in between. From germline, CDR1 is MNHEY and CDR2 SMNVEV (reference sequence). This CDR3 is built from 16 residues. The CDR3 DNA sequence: TGTGCCAGCAGTTTAGATTCCAGGGTTGGTATCTATGGCTACACCTTC. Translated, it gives CASSLDSRVGIYGYTF.

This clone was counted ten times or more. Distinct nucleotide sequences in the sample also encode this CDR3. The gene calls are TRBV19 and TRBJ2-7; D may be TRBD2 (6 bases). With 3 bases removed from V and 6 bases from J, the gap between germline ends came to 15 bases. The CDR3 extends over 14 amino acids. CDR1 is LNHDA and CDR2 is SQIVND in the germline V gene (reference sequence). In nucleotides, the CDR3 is TGTGCCAGTAGTATTTTCCTAGCGTCAAGCGAGCAGTACTTC. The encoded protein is CASSIFLASSEQYF.

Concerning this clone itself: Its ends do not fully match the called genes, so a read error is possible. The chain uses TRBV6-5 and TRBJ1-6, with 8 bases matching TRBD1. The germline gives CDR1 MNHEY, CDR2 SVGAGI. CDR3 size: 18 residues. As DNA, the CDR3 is TGTGCCAGCCTTCGGGGGACAGGAGCTCTCTCCTATAATTCATCCCTCCACTTT. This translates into CASLRGTGALSYNSSLHF.

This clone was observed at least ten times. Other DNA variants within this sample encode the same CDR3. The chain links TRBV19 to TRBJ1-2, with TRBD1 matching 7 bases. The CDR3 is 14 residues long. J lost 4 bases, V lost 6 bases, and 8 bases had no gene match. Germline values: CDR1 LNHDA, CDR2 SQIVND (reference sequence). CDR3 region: CASRLLGQLYGYTF. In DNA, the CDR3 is TGTGCCAGTAGGCTTTTGGGACAGCTCTATGGCTACACCTTC.

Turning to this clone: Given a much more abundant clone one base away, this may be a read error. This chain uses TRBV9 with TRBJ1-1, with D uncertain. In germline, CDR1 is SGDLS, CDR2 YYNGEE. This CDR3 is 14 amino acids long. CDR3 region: CANSVGQANTEAFF. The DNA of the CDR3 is TGTGCCAACAGCGTAGGGCAAGCGAACACTGAAGCTTTCTTT.

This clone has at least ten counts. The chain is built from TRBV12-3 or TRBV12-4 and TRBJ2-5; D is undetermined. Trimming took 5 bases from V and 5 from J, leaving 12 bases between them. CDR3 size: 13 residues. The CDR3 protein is CASSPGNEETQYF. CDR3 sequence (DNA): TGTGCCAGCAGTCCCGGAAACGAGGAGACCCAGTACTTC.

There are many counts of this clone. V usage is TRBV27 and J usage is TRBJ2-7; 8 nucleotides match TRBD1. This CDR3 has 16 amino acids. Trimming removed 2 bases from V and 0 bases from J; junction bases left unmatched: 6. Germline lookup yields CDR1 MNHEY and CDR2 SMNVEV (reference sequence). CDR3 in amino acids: CASSLATGGSSYEQYF. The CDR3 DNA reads TGTGCCAGCAGTTTAGCCACAGGGGGGAGCTCCTACGAGCAGTACTTC.

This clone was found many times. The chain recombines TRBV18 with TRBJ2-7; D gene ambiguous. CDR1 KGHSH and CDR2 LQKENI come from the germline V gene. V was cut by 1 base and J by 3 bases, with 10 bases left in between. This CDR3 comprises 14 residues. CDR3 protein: CASSPLLYLYEQYF. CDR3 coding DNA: TGTGCCAGCTCACCACTTCTTTATCTCTACGAGCAGTACTTC.